This TCR beta chain was obtained from a study of blood T cell repertoires in COVID-19. At the level of the study: Spain, Italy and the United States supplied samples that represented acute and convalescent COVID-19.

The sample holds a few counts of this clone. Participants, roughly 18 to 90 years old, spanned around 25 US areas. Participants' reported clinical history set cohort assignment. The CDR3 is 16 amino acids. V was clipped by 0 bases and J by 4 bases; unmatched bases: 7. Germline CDR1 is KGHSH and CDR2 is LQKENI. The method was immunoSEQ multiplex PCR; TCRdb's version includes in-frame clones alone and lacks a portion of them. Of fewer than 200,000 clones in the sample, roughly 90% are singletons; the top ten hold roughly 1.2%. The genes are TRBV18 and TRBJ1-2; 8 nucleotides agree with TRBD1. The sequenced material came from PBMCs or T cells enriched from blood (not recorded which). This sequence originates from a human donor with acute COVID-19. The donor label of this sample is uncertain. DNA for the CDR3: TGTGCCAGCTCACCACCCGACAGGGGCGTGGGCTATGGCTACACCTTC. Amino acids: CASSPPDRGVGYGYTF.